The clone carrying this T cell receptor (beta chain) was counted ten times or more. As yet, its antigen is unknown. The data belong to a study of T cell repertoires in cytomegalovirus infection. Across the whole study: CMV infection and matching HLA type were both indicated by public TCR beta signatures. Whole-study findings and limits: Individuals carrying CMV plus the relevant HLA were identified by cumulative frequency of public TCR beta families. Dominating the ex vivo response were TCR beta clonotypes that were CMV-specific and HLA-C-restricted.

Using its own MiXCR run on the reads, TCRdb lists one record per CDR3 protein. The repertoire holds roughly 920,000 distinct CDR3 sequences, with around a third as singletons. CDR3 length equals 15 residues. V gave up 6 bases and J gave up 4 bases; unmatched junction bases: 7. The input for sequencing was cultured CD8+ T cells from PBMCs, taken from culture after CMV antigen stimulation. The chain is built from TRBV12-3 or TRBV12-4 and TRBJ2-3, with 10 bases fitting TRBD1. The sequence was obtained from a human donor in good health (CMV status not recorded). Some clones in this sample may be carry-over from other donors' samples. CDR3 coding DNA: TGTGCCAGCAGGACAGGGGGCTCCGGCGCAGATACGCAGTATTTT. This translates into CASRTGGSGADTQYF.